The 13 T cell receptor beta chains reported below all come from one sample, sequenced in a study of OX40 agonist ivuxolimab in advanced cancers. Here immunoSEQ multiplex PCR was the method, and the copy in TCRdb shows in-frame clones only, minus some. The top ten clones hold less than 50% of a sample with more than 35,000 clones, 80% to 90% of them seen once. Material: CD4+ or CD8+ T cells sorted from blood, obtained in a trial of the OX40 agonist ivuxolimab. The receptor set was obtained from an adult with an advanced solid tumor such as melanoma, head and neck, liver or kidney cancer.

The CDR3 DNA reads TGCGCCAGCAGCCAAGGCCCCAAACTAGCGGGGGAAGAGACCCAGTACTTC. Its protein is CASSQGPKLAGEETQYF. The chain recombines TRBV4-3 with TRBJ2-5; TRBD2 aligns across 11 bases. The CDR3 loop spans 17 amino acids. Trimming cost V 1 base and J 3 bases; bases outside gene matches: 7. Germline V lookup: CDR1 LGHNA, CDR2 YSLEER.

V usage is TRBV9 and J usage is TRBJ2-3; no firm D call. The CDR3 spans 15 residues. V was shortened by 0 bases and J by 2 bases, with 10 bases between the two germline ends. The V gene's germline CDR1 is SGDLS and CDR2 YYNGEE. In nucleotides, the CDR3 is TGTGCCAGCAGCGTAGTAGAACAGTACACAGATACGCAGTATTTT. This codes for CASSVVEQYTDTQYF.

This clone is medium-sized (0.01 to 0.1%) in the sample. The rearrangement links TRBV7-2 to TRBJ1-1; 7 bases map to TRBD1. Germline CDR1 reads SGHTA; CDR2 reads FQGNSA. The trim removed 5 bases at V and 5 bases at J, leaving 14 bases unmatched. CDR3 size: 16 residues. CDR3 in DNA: TGTGCCAGCAGCGGGCCGACAGGGAAGGGTCCTACTGAAGCTTTCTTT. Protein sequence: CASSGPTGKGPTEAFF.

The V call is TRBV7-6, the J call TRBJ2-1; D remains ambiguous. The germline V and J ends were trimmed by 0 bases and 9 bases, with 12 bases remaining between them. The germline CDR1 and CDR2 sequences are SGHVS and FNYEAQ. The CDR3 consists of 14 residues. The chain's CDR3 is CASSLAGDTFEQFF. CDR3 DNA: TGTGCCAGCAGCTTAGCGGGCGACACCTTTGAGCAGTTCTTC.

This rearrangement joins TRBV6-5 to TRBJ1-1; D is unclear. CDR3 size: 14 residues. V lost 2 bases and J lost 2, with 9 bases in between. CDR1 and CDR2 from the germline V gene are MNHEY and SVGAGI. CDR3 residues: CASSYRVRNTEAFF. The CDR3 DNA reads TGTGCCAGCAGTTACAGGGTCAGAAACACTGAAGCTTTCTTT.

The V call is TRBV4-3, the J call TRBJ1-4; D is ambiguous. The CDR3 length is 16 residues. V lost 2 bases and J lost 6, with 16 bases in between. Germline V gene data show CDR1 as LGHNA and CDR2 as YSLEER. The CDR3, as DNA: TGCGCCAGCAGCCAATCATCCACACTTTTGGATGAAAAACTGTTTTTT. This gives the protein CASSQSSTLLDEKLFF.

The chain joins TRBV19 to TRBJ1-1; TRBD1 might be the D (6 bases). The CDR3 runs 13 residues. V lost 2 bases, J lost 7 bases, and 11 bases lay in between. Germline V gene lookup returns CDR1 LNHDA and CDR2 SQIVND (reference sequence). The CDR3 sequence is CASSIRGEREAFF. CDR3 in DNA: TGTGCCAGTAGTATAAGGGGGGAACGTGAAGCTTTCTTT.

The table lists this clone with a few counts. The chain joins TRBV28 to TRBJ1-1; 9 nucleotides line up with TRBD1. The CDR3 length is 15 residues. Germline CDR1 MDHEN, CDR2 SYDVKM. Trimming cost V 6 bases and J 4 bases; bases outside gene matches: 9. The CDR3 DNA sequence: TGTGCCAGCAGAGAGGACAGGGGCTTCCTCACTGAAGCTTTCTTT. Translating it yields CASREDRGFLTEAFF. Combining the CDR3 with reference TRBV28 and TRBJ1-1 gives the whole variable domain DVKVTQSSRYLVKRTGEKVFLECVQDMDHENMFWYRQDPGLGLRLIYFSYDVKMKEKGDIPEGYSVSREKKERFSLILESASTNQTSMYLCASREDRGFLTEAFFGQGTRLTVV.

CDR3 bases: TGTGCCAGCAGACCAGGGGGCCTGAACACCGGGGAGCTGTTTTTT. Translation gives CASRPGGLNTGELFF. V gene TRBV11-1 combines with J gene TRBJ2-2; 8 nucleotides align to TRBD1. The ends lost 6 bases at V and 1 base at J; junction bases unmatched: 4. CDR1 is SGHAT, CDR2 FQDESV, per germline (reference sequence). The CDR3 sequence is 15 residues long.

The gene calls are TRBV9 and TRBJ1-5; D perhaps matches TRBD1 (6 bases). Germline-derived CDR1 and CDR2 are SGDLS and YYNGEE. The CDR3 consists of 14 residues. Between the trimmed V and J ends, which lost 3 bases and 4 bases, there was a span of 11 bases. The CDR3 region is CASSAAGANQPQHF. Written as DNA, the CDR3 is TGTGCCAGCAGCGCCGCGGGGGCGAATCAGCCCCAGCATTTT.

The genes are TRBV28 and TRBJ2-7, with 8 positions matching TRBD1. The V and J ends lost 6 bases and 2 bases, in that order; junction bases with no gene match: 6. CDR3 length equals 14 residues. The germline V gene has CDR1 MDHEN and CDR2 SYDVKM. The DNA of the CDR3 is TGTGCCAGCAGACCCCCGGGACAGGCCTACGAGCAGTACTTC. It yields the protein CASRPPGQAYEQYF.

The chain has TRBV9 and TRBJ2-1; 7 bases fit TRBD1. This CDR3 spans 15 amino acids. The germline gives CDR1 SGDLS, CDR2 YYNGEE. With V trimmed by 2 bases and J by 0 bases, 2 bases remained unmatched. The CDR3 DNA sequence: TGTGCCAGCAGCGTGACAGGGAGCTCCTACAATGAGCAGTTCTTC. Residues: CASSVTGSSYNEQFF.

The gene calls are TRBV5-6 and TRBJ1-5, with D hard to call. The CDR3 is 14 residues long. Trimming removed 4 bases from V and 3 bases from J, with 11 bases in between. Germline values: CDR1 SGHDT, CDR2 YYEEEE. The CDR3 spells CASSRSEPNQPQHF. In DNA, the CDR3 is TGTGCCAGCAGCCGCTCCGAACCCAATCAGCCCCAGCATTTT. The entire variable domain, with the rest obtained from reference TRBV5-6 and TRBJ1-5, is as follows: DAGVTQSPTHLIKTRGQQVTLRCSPKSGHDTVSWYQQALGQGPQFIFQYYEEEERQRGNFPDRFSGHQFPNYSSELNVNALLLGDSALYLCASSRSEPNQPQHFGDGTRLSIL.